The rows below give T cell receptor beta chains drawn from one sample of a study of PD-1 blockade in classical Hodgkin lymphoma. Some clones are missing from TCRdb's copy, which holds only in-frame ones; the method was immunoSEQ multiplex PCR. The table lists 5,500 to 7,000 clones, roughly 80% of them singletons, with approximately 35% in the top ten. The sample here was peripheral blood mononuclear cells (PBMCs), taken at baseline. The receptors shown here come from a human donor with classical Hodgkin lymphoma. Each CDR3 is given with its conserved first and last residue. A D gene is named only where the DNA matches it firmly. The size field is filled for only some rows; it gives once, few, many or a size class.

TRBV6-5	TRBJ2-7	-	-	TGTGCCAGCACCGCCGTTGAGGGGAGAAACGAGCAGTACTTC	CASTAVEGRNEQYF
TRBV5-1	TRBJ2-1	-	-	TGCGCCAGCAGCTTTAGGGACACGGGTGAGCAGTTCTTC	CASSFRDTGEQFF
TRBV5-1	TRBJ2-7	-	-	TGCGCCAGCAGCCAACCAGGGACCTACGAGCAGTACTTC	CASSQPGTYEQYF
TRBV2	TRBJ1-4	-	-	TGTGCCAGCAGTGAAAGCGGTGCAACTAATGAAAAACTGTTTTTT	CASSESGATNEKLFF
TRBV7-2	TRBJ1-2	-	-	TGTGCCAGCAGCTTAGCGTGGGTCCCGAGGAGCTACACCTTC	CASSLAWVPRSYTF
TRBV27	TRBJ1-6	-	-	TGTGCCACCTCTGGGGGCAGGGTATATAATTCACCCCTCCACTTT	CATSGGRVYNSPLHF
TRBV7-9	TRBJ2-2	TRBD1	-	TGTGCCAGCAGCTCAGGATCGGACAGGGTGGGGACCGGGGAGCTGTTTTTT	CASSSGSDRVGTGELFF
TRBV9	TRBJ2-7	-	-	TGTGCCAGCAGCGTAGGGGAGAGGAGCGAGCAGTACTTC	CASSVGERSEQYF
TRBV6-1	TRBJ1-2	-	-	TGTGCCAGCAGTGAATGGGCAGGGAGAGTGGGAGGCTACACCTTC	CASSEWAGRVGGYTF
TRBV10-3	TRBJ1-5	TRBD1	once	TGTGCCAGCAGTGATTGGAGACAGGGTGGGCAGCCCCAGCATTTT	CASSDWRQGGQPQHF
TRBV7-7	TRBJ2-5	TRBD1	-	TGTGCTAGCAGCCAAGGGACAGGGGGCGTCGGGACCCAGTACTTC	CASSQGTGGVGTQYF
TRBV7-1	TRBJ1-1	TRBD1	-	TGTGCCAGCAGCCCACAATCGGGACAGCTGAACACTGAAGCTTTCTTT	CASSPQSGQLNTEAFF
TRBV7-9	TRBJ2-5	-	-	TGTGCCAGCAGCTTAGTTGGTACTGGGGAGACCCAGTACTTC	CASSLVGTGETQYF
TRBV30	TRBJ2-1	TRBD2	-	TGTGCCTGGAGTGCGTTTACTAGCGGGAGGGCCGGGGAGCAGTTCTTC	CAWSAFTSGRAGEQFF
TRBV15	TRBJ2-1	TRBD1	once	TGTGCCACCAGCAGACCCGGGACAGCGTCCAATGAGCAGTTCTTC	CATSRPGTASNEQFF
TRBV5-4	TRBJ1-1	-	-	TGTGCCAGCAGCCCCAGGTCTGACAGAAACACTGAAGCTTTCTTT	CASSPRSDRNTEAFF
TRBV5-1	TRBJ1-1	-	-	TGCGCCAGCAGCCAGACGACAGGCGCCTCGAACACTGAAGCTTTCTTT	CASSQTTGASNTEAFF
TRBV4-2	TRBJ2-7	TRBD2	-	TGTGCCAGCAGACCATCTGCGGCGACTAGCGGCTACGAGCAGTACTTC	CASRPSAATSGYEQYF
TRBV2	TRBJ1-5	TRBD1	-	TGTGCCAGCACCGGACAGGGGGGTCAGCCCCAGCATTTT	CASTGQGGQPQHF
TRBV5-1	TRBJ1-2	TRBD1	few	TGCGCCAGCAGCTACGGGACAGGGGGTGTGAGGTCGAGTGGCTACACCTTC	CASSYGTGGVRSSGYTF
TRBV28	TRBJ1-1	-	medium-sized	TGTGCCAGCAGTTTATCGTGGCTAGCCGGGACAACGAACACTGAAGCTTTCTTT	CASSLSWLAGTTNTEAFF
TRBV2	TRBJ1-6	-	-	TGTGCCAGCAGTGAGTGGGGGAATAATTCACCCCTCCACTTT	CASSEWGNNSPLHF
TRBV28	TRBJ1-3	-	-	TGTGCCAGCAGTTTATTCGGGTTCTCTGGAAACACCATATATTTT	CASSLFGFSGNTIYF
TRBV7-3	TRBJ1-2	-	-	TGTGCCAGCAGCTTAATTCCGGACTATGGCTACACCTTC	CASSLIPDYGYTF
TRBV6-1	TRBJ1-5	-	-	TGTGCCAGCGCCAAACAGGGAGACCAGCCCCAGCATTTT	CASAKQGDQPQHF
TRBV30	TRBJ1-1	-	few	TGTGCCTGGTGTGGGGGAGACACTGAAGCTTTCTTT	CAWCGGDTEAFF
TRBV5-1	TRBJ1-2	-	-	TGCGCCAGCAGCTTGGTTTCTGGTTTTAATGGTGGCTACACCTTC	CASSLVSGFNGGYTF
TRBV9	TRBJ1-1	TRBD1	-	TGTGCCAGCAGCCCCTTCGGACAGGGAATCATGAACACTGAAGCTTTCTTT	CASSPFGQGIMNTEAFF
TRBV18	TRBJ1-1	TRBD1	-	TGTGCCAGCTCACCCTCGCAGGGGGACGGGGCTTTCTTT	CASSPSQGDGAFF
TRBV7-9	TRBJ2-5	-	-	TGTGCCAGCAGCCCGTACCAAGAGACCCAGTACTTC	CASSPYQETQYF
TRBV2	TRBJ2-7	TRBD1	-	TGTGCCAGCAGTCCGACAGGGGGCCGATACGAGCAGTACTTC	CASSPTGGRYEQYF
TRBV6-1	TRBJ2-1	TRBD2	-	TGTGCCAGCATGGGGGGACTAGCGGAGTACAATGAGCAGTTCTTC	CASMGGLAEYNEQFF
TRBV5-4	TRBJ2-3	-	-	TGTGCCAGCAGCTTGGTGCAGGGAGGAAGCACAGATACGCAGTATTTT	CASSLVQGGSTDTQYF
TRBV6-1	TRBJ1-4	TRBD1	-	TGTGCCAGCAGTGACGACAGGGGCACGTCATCTAATGAAAAACTGTTTTTT	CASSDDRGTSSNEKLFF
TRBV28	TRBJ2-1	-	-	TGTGCCAGCAGTTCCCCGCGGGGAAGGGGTGGGAATGAGCAGTTCTTC	CASSSPRGRGGNEQFF
TRBV11-2	TRBJ2-7	TRBD1	-	TGTGCCAGCAGGGCGCCGGGACAGGGGGGGTACGAGCAGTACTTC	CASRAPGQGGYEQYF
TRBV18	TRBJ1-5	-	once	TGTGCCAGCTCACCGGAGTCCCTTAGCAATCAGCCCCAGCATTTT	CASSPESLSNQPQHF
TRBV6-1	TRBJ1-1	-	few	TGTGCCAGCAGTGATAGGCAGTCTGAAGCTTTCTTT	CASSDRQSEAFF
TRBV19	TRBJ2-3	-	once	TGTGCCAGTAGAGGACTACCCGGGAGAGGAACAGATACGCAGTATTTT	CASRGLPGRGTDTQYF
TRBV28	TRBJ1-2	TRBD1	-	TGTGCCATCAAACAGGGGGGTTTTGTTGGCTACACCTTC	CAIKQGGFVGYTF
TRBV18	TRBJ1-2	-	-	TGTGCCAGCTCACCACGCTTCGGGGTTGCAGGCGACTATGGCTACACCTTC	CASSPRFGVAGDYGYTF
TRBV18	TRBJ2-7	TRBD2	few	TGTGCCAGCTCACCATTAGCGGGAGATCGGGAGCAGTACTTC	CASSPLAGDREQYF
TRBV7-8	TRBJ2-6	-	-	TGTGCCAGCAGCTTTAGGACGTCTGGGGCCAACGTCCTGACTTTC	CASSFRTSGANVLTF
TRBV22-1	TRBJ2-6	-	-	TGTCCTGGGAGATGCAACGGCGAACAAAGTCGGGCCAACGTCCTGACTTTC	CPGRCNGEQSRANVLTF
TRBV7-9	TRBJ1-1	-	-	TGTGCCAGCAGCTTAGCGTTGGGCGCCGATCGGGCTTTCTTT	CASSLALGADRAFF
TRBV5-1	TRBJ1-2	-	-	TGCGCCAGCAGTGAGGGGTCCTATGGCTACACCTTC	CASSEGSYGYTF
TRBV19	TRBJ1-5	-	-	TGTGCCAGTAGTATGTGGGGGTCGCAGCCCCAGCATTTT	CASSMWGSQPQHF
TRBV5-8	TRBJ2-6	-	-	TGTGCCAGCAGCTTGGAAGGGCTCCTCTCTGGGGCCAACGTCCTGACTTTC	CASSLEGLLSGANVLTF
TRBV4-1	TRBJ2-3	TRBD2	-	TGCGCCAGCAGCCAGGGGCTAGCGGGAGGGGTAAGTTGTTCAGATACGCAGTATTTT	CASSQGLAGGVSCSDTQYF